This T cell receptor (beta chain) derives from a study of T cells in Graves' hyperthyroidism and ophthalmopathy. Points on this clonotype: The target antigen is unknown.

Those patients with uncontrolled infection, other autoimmune disease, pregnancy or lactation were excluded. For the diagnoses, clinical symptoms, serum thyroxine and TRAb, thyroid ultrasound and orbital computed tomography were used. The CDR3 totals 14 residues. V was shortened by 5 bases and J by 4 bases, with 14 bases between the two germline ends. Germline loops: CDR1 SGHVS, CDR2 FNYEAQ. It was RNA transcripts that yielded the amplified TCR beta CDR3 regions. With the HTBI primer set, the TCR CDR3 went through a first round of RT-PCR. One entry per CDR3 protein, called by TCRdb with MiXCR from the multiplex PCR reads. The sample lists about 420,000 distinct CDR3 sequences, 15% to 19% seen once, with roughly 15% in the top ten. Findings and caveats of the study: The blood repertoire included most of the expanded thyroid clonotypes above 0.001.

The chain uses TRBV7-6 and TRBJ1-1; D gene unclear. Sequencing was performed on blood. The sequence was collected from a woman younger than 30 with Graves' hyperthyroidism. The CDR3 sequence: CASSPRSGLTEAFF. CDR3 nucleotides: TGTGCCAGCAGCCCTAGGTCGGGCCTCACTGAAGCTTTCTTT.